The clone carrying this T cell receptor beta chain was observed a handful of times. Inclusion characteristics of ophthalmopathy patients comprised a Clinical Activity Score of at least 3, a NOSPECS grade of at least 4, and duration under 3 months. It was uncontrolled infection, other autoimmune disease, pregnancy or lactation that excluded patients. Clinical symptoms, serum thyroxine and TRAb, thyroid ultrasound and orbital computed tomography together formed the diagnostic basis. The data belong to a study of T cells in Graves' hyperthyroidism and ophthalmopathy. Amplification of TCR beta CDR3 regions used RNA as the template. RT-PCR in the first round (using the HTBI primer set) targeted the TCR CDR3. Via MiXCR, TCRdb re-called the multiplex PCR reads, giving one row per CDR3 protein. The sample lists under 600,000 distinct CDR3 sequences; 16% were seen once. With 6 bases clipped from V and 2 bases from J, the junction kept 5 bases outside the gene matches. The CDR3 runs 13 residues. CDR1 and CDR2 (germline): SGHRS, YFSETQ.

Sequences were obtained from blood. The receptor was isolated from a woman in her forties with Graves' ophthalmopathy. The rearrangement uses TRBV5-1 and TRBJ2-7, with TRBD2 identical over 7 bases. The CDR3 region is CASTWDYAYEQYF. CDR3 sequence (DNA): TGCGCCAGCACCTGGGACTATGCCTACGAGCAGTACTTC. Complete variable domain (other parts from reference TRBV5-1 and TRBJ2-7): KAGVTQTPRYLIKTRGQQVTLSCSPISGHRSVSWYQQTPGQGLQFLFEYFSETQRNKGNFPGRFSGRQFSNSRSEMNVSTLELGDSALYLCASTWDYAYEQYFGPGTRLTVT.